The 28 T cell receptor beta chains below come from one sample, sequenced in a study of blood T cell repertoires in COVID-19. Sequencing was performed with immunoSEQ multiplex PCR; in TCRdb, only in-frame clones are kept and a portion is missing. Altogether 150,000 to 250,000 clones are present, about 85% being singletons, with the ten largest covering 2% to 2.5%. Sample: PBMCs or T cells enriched from blood (not recorded which). These receptors all stem from a woman in her thirties who had recovered from COVID-19.

This clone occurred a few times. The chain is built from TRBV19 and TRBJ1-3; D ambiguous. The CDR3 consists of 14 residues. Germline V gene sequence: CDR1 LNHDA, CDR2 SQIVND (reference sequence). V was cut by 7 bases and J by 5 bases, with 15 bases left in between. The CDR3 region is CASTTIGGRNTIYF. CDR3 sequence (DNA): TGTGCCAGTACTACCATTGGAGGGCGAAACACCATATATTTT.

This chain uses TRBV7-8 with TRBJ1-2; maybe TRBD1 (5 bases). This CDR3 is built from 12 residues. Deletions cut 3 bases from V and 8 bases from J, with 10 bases between. Germline lookup yields CDR1 SGHVS and CDR2 FQNEAQ. The CDR3 coding sequence is TGTGCCAGCAGCTTTAAAGGACACGGCTACACCTTC. It codes for CASSFKGHGYTF. The full variable domain, in which reference TRBV7-8 and TRBJ1-2 provide the parts outside the CDR3, is GAGVSQSPRYKVAKRGQDVALRCDPISGHVSLFWYQQALGQGPEFLTYFQNEAQLDKSGLPSDRFFAERPEGSVSTLKIQRTQQEDSAVYLCASSFKGHGYTFGSGTRLTVV.

The chain employs TRBV7-8 and TRBJ1-2; D uncertain. Trimming pared 2 bases from V and 4 bases from J, leaving 17 bases between. Germline V gene lookup returns CDR1 SGHVS and CDR2 FQNEAQ. This CDR3 has 16 residues. CDR3 sequence (DNA): TGTGCCAGCAGCTTACCCCGGTTTACCCCGGGCTATGGCTACACCTTC. Protein: CASSLPRFTPGYGYTF.

The table lists this clone with a count of one. This chain joins TRBV9 and TRBJ1-1, with 9 bases lining up with TRBD1. From germline, CDR1 is SGDLS and CDR2 YYNGEE. The CDR3 is made up of 14 amino acids. The J segment lost 11 bases and the V segment lost 0 bases, leaving 8 bases of the junction unmatched. The CDR3 loop reads CASSVVGDRETAFF. CDR3 in DNA: TGTGCCAGCAGCGTAGTAGGGGACAGGGAAACGGCTTTCTTT. Combining the CDR3 with reference TRBV9 and TRBJ1-1 gives the whole variable domain DSGVTQTPKHLITATGQRVTLRCSPRSGDLSVYWYQQSLDQGLQFLIQYYNGEERAKGNILERFSAQQFPDLHSELNLSSLELGDSALYFCASSVVGDRETAFFGQGTRLTVV.

This chain links TRBV25-1 with TRBJ2-3; 10 nucleotides align to TRBD2. The CDR3 totals 15 residues. Germline CDR1 and CDR2: MGHDK and SYGVNS. V was clipped by 1 base and J by 6 bases; unmatched bases: 4. The CDR3 DNA reads as TGTGCCAGCAGTGAATCAGCGGGGGGGGCGGATACGCAGTATTTT. This encodes CASSESAGGADTQYF.

This chain links TRBV24-1 with TRBJ2-3; a weak D match, TRBD1 (5 bases). The CDR3 totals 16 residues. Trimming removed 0 bases from V and 5 bases from J, with 14 bases in between. CDR1 is KGHDR and CDR2 is SFDVKD in the germline V gene. The CDR3 DNA reads as TGTGCCACCAGTGATTTGCGGTTTCAGGACAAAGATACGCAGTATTTT. It specifies CATSDLRFQDKDTQYF.

The V call is TRBV11-3, the J call TRBJ2-3; 7 bases are shared with TRBD2. V shed 2 bases, J shed 1 base, and the junction held 6 bases outside the gene matches. This CDR3 has 16 amino acids. Germline CDR1 is SGHNT and CDR2 is YENEEA. This CDR3 is CASSLTASGGTDTQYF. In DNA form, the CDR3 reads TGTGCCAGCAGCTTAACCGCCAGCGGGGGCACAGATACGCAGTATTTT.

This chain joins TRBV5-4 and TRBJ2-5; 10 positions match TRBD2. Germline CDR1 is SGHNT and CDR2 is YYREEE (reference sequence). Trimming removed 1 base from V and 2 bases from J; junction bases left unmatched: 2. This CDR3 is built from 15 residues. As DNA, the CDR3 is TGTGCCAGCAGCTTGAGGACTAGCGGTCAAGAGACCCAGTACTTC. Amino acid sequence: CASSLRTSGQETQYF.

J is TRBJ1-4 and V is TRBV7-8, with 11 bases identical to TRBD1. Losses at the gene ends were 5 bases for V and 4 bases for J; bases not matched to a gene: 6. This CDR3 is built from 16 residues. Germline V gene lookup returns CDR1 SGHVS and CDR2 FQNEAQ. The CDR3 DNA sequence: TGTGCCAGCAGCCCGTGGACAGGGGGCGATAATGAAAAACTGTTTTTT. As protein: CASSPWTGGDNEKLFF.

With respect to this clone: Other DNA sequences of this sample code for an identical CDR3. The genes are TRBV5-6 and TRBJ1-2; the D gene is possibly TRBD1 (5 bases). V lost 2 bases and J lost 4, with 9 bases in between. There are 13 residues in the CDR3. Germline V gene lookup returns CDR1 SGHDT and CDR2 YYEEEE. This chain's CDR3 is CASSLGRVYGYTF. The CDR3 coding sequence is TGTGCCAGCAGCTTAGGCAGGGTCTATGGCTACACCTTC.

The chain recombines TRBV5-1 with TRBJ2-7; D is possibly TRBD1 (6 bases). The germline gives CDR1 SGHRS, CDR2 YFSETQ. With 2 bases removed from V and 4 bases from J, the gap between germline ends came to 13 bases. CDR3 length: 14 residues. CDR3 nucleotide sequence: TGCGCCAGCAGCTTCTCAGGGGACCCTTACGAGCAGTACTTC. Its protein product is CASSFSGDPYEQYF.

This chain joins TRBV4-1 and TRBJ2-4; perhaps TRBD2 as D (6 bases). Germline loops: CDR1 MGHRA, CDR2 YSYEKL. The germline V and J ends were trimmed by 4 bases and 3 bases, with 22 bases remaining between them. This CDR3 is built from 18 residues. The CDR3 nucleotides are TGCGCCAGCAGCCCCACGTTCGGGAGCATCAACGTCAAAAACATTCAGTACTTC. Translating gives CASSPTFGSINVKNIQYF.

This clone was seen once. The chain uses TRBV19 and TRBJ1-6, with 8 bases fitting TRBD1. Germline-derived CDR1 and CDR2 are LNHDA and SQIVND (reference sequence). Germline trimming cut 6 bases from V and 10 bases from J; bases unmatched to any gene: 5. There are 13 residues in the CDR3. This chain's CDR3 is CASRVTGGSPLHF. CDR3 DNA: TGTGCCAGTAGAGTAACAGGGGGGTCACCCCTCCACTTT.

The chain couples TRBV3-1 (or the pseudogene TRBV3-2) to TRBJ2-7, with D possibly TRBD1 on 6 matching bases. V lost 2 bases, J lost 2 bases, and 16 bases lay in between. The CDR3 runs to 16 residues. Germline V gene sequence: CDR1 LGHDT, CDR2 YNNKEL (reference sequence). CDR3 region: CASSQPKQGITYEQYF. CDR3 nucleotides: TGTGCCAGCAGCCAACCGAAACAGGGTATCACCTACGAGCAGTACTTC.

The chain couples TRBV19 to TRBJ1-5, with D perhaps matching TRBD1 (5 bases). Trimming pared 3 bases from V and 9 bases from J, leaving 18 bases between. The germline gives CDR1 LNHDA, CDR2 SQIVND (reference sequence). The CDR3 contains 15 residues. CDR3 loop: CASSIASRVSTPQHF. In DNA form, the CDR3 reads TGTGCCAGTAGTATTGCCTCCAGGGTTTCTACGCCCCAGCATTTT.

V gene TRBV3-1 (or the pseudogene TRBV3-2) combines with J gene TRBJ2-1, with TRBD1 as a possible D gene (6 bases). The CDR3 extends over 14 amino acids. Trimming took 3 bases from V and 5 from J, leaving 11 bases between them. Germline CDR1 LGHDT, CDR2 YNNKEL (reference sequence). DNA for the CDR3: TGTGCCAGCAGCCACGGACAGTCCAACAATGAGCAGTTCTTC. Its translation: CASSHGQSNNEQFF.

The DNA for the CDR3 is TGTGCCAGCAGCTTGGTGGGACTAGCGCTAGATACGCAGTATTTT. It translates to CASSLVGLALDTQYF. This chain uses TRBV5-6 with TRBJ2-3; 10 nucleotides agree with TRBD2. V gave up 0 bases and J gave up 5 bases; unmatched junction bases: 3. The CDR3 contains 15 residues. Germline lookup yields CDR1 SGHDT and CDR2 YYEEEE.

The genes are TRBV12-3 or TRBV12-4 and TRBJ2-2; D not resolved. Trimming removed 4 bases from V and 2 bases from J, with 5 bases in between. This CDR3 comprises 13 residues. CDR3 sequence (DNA): TGTGCCAGCAGTTCGAGTAACACCGGGGAGCTGTTTTTT. Its protein is CASSSSNTGELFF.

The chain carries TRBV2 and TRBJ2-7; no clear D. With 7 bases removed from V and 0 bases from J, the gap between germline ends came to 10 bases. This CDR3 region has 13 residues. Germline CDR1 SNHLY, CDR2 FYNNEI. For the CDR3, the DNA is TGTGCCAGCACCCTACAGACCTCCTACGAGCAGTACTTC. As protein: CASTLQTSYEQYF.

The CDR3 sequence is CASSVGQGDKNIQYF. CDR3 DNA sequence: TGTGCCAGCAGCGTAGGGCAGGGTGACAAAAACATTCAGTACTTC. The chain joins TRBV9 to TRBJ2-4; D is perhaps TRBD1 (5 bases). The ends were cut back, 0 bases at V and 3 bases at J, with 10 bases in the middle. Per germline, CDR1 SGDLS and CDR2 YYNGEE. The CDR3 is 15 residues long.

This chain uses TRBV18 with TRBJ1-3, with 8 bases fitting TRBD1. V shed 0 bases and J 0 bases; nucleotides not matched to a gene: 4. The CDR3 totals 17 residues. CDR1 is KGHSH and CDR2 is LQKENI in the germline V gene. The CDR3 DNA sequence: TGTGCCAGCTCACCACCGCAGGGGGCGAACTCTGGAAACACCATATATTTT. This codes for CASSPPQGANSGNTIYF.

The V and J genes are TRBV9 and TRBJ2-2; D is possibly TRBD2 (6 bases). The CDR3 is 15 residues long. With 1 base removed from V and 9 bases from J, the gap between germline ends came to 16 bases. Looked up from germline, CDR1 is SGDLS and CDR2 is YYNGEE. CDR3: CASSVSELATRELFF. The CDR3 DNA reads TGTGCCAGCAGCGTATCGGAACTAGCAACCAGGGAGCTGTTTTTT.

J is TRBJ2-2 and V is TRBV12-5; 12 bases align to TRBD2. Germline-derived CDR1 and CDR2 are LGHNT and FRNRAP. The CDR3 runs to 19 residues. J gave up 7 bases and V 5 bases, and 17 bases lay outside the gene matches. The CDR3 nucleotides read TGTGCTAGTGGTATCCGACCAAAGTTGACTAGCGGGAGAATCGGGGAGCTGTTTTTT. Amino acid sequence: CASGIRPKLTSGRIGELFF. Looking up the rest from reference TRBV12-5 and TRBJ2-2 gives the full variable domain: DARVTQTPRHKVTEMGQEVTMRCQPILGHNTVFWYRQTMMQGLELLAYFRNRAPLDDSGMPKDRFSAEMPDATLATLKIQPSEPRDSAVYFCASGIRPKLTSGRIGELFFGEGSRLTVL.

The V gene is TRBV4-3, the J gene TRBJ1-4; D not certain. V lost 4 bases, J lost 7 bases, and 7 bases lay in between. Per the germline V gene, CDR1 is LGHNA and CDR2 is YSLEER. The CDR3 consists of 12 residues. As DNA, the CDR3 is TGCGCCAGCAGCCTAGTGTCTGAAAAACTGTTTTTT. Translated, it gives CASSLVSEKLFF.

The CDR3: CSVETGGRTGELFF. DNA for the CDR3: TGCAGCGTTGAGACGGGGGGCAGAACCGGGGAGCTGTTTTTT. The rearrangement joins TRBV29-1 to TRBJ2-2; D possibly corresponds to TRBD2 (7 bases). V lost 3 bases, J lost 5 bases, and 13 bases lay in between. CDR1 and CDR2 (germline): SQVTM, ANQGSEA. This CDR3 comprises 14 residues.

V is TRBV30 and J is TRBJ1-3, with a tentative D call TRBD1 (6 bases). The CDR3 has 14 amino acids. The V and J ends lost 4 bases and 1 base respectively, with 11 bases between them. Germline V CDR1 and CDR2: GTSNPN, SVGIG (reference sequence). The CDR3 region has the DNA TGTGCCTGGAATGAGGGGACATCTGGAAACACCATATATTTT. Its protein is CAWNEGTSGNTIYF.

CDR3 loop: CSVEAGQGADTQYF. CDR3 nucleotide sequence: TGCAGCGTTGAGGCCGGACAGGGGGCAGATACGCAGTATTTT. The chain employs TRBV29-1 and TRBJ2-3; TRBD1 agrees at 10 bases. V lost 3 bases, J lost 4 bases, and 4 bases stayed unmatched. Germline CDR1 SQVTM, CDR2 ANQGSEA. CDR3 length: 14 residues.

The CDR3 bases are TGTGCCAGCAGCTTCGGGGTCGGCTATGGCTACACCTTC. Amino acid sequence: CASSFGVGYGYTF. This chain joins TRBV11-3 and TRBJ1-2; D is unclear. The ends were cut back, 3 bases at V and 4 bases at J, with 9 bases in the middle. Germline-derived CDR1 and CDR2 are SGHNT and YENEEA. The CDR3 runs 13 residues. The full variable domain, completed using reference TRBV11-3 and TRBJ1-2, is EAGVVQSPRYKIIEKKQPVAFWCNPISGHNTLYWYLQNLGQGPELLIRYENEEAVDDSQLPKDRFSAERLKGVDSTLKIQPAELGDSAVYLCASSFGVGYGYTFGSGTRLTVV.